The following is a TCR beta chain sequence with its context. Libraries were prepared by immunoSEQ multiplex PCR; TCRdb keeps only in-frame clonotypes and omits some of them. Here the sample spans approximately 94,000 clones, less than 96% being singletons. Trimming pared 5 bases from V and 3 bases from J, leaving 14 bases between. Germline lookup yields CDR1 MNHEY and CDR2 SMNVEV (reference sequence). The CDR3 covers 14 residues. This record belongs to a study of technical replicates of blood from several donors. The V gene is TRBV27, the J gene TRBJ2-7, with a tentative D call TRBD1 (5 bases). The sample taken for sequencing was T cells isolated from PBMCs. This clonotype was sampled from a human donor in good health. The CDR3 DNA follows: TGTGCCAGCAGTGAGATGACAGACGGCTACGAGCAGTACTTC. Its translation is CASSEMTDGYEQYF.